These T cell receptor beta chains were read from a single sample in a study of cytomegalovirus exposure and HLA in healthy donors. The protocol was immunoSEQ multiplex PCR, while the TCRdb copy is restricted to in-frame clones and leaves out a portion. The sample lists hundreds of thousands of clones; 80% to 90% were seen once. Source material: PBMCs. The receptor set was obtained from a woman between 18 and 29 years old in good health and CMV-seronegative. Both conserved end residues are part of each CDR3. Each record gives: V gene, CDR3 length, clone size, D gene, J gene, CDR3 protein, CDR3 DNA. D genes are given only for firm matches. The listing skips clone size in some rows; elsewhere it reads once, few, many or a size class.

v_gene: TRBV5-6; len: 17; abundance: NA; d_gene: TRBD1; j_gene: TRBJ1-4; CDR3aa: CASSSGQGAVTREKLFF; CDR3nt: TGTGCCAGCAGCTCGGGACAGGGTGCGGTTACTAGGGAAAAACTGTTTTTT
v_gene: TRBV6-5; len: 13; abundance: NA; d_gene: NA; j_gene: TRBJ2-7; CDR3aa: CASSEWRGREQYF; CDR3nt: TGTGCCAGCAGTGAATGGCGGGGACGCGAGCAGTACTTC
v_gene: TRBV9; len: 15; abundance: NA; d_gene: TRBD2; j_gene: TRBJ2-5; CDR3aa: CASSSGTSFTETQYF; CDR3nt: TGTGCCAGCAGCTCCGGGACTAGCTTTACAGAGACCCAGTACTTC
v_gene: TRBV6-6; len: 13; abundance: NA; d_gene: TRBD1; j_gene: TRBJ1-2; CDR3aa: CASKLTGNYGYTF; CDR3nt: TGTGCCAGCAAGTTGACAGGGAACTATGGCTACACCTTC
v_gene: TRBV5-6; len: 16; abundance: NA; d_gene: NA; j_gene: TRBJ2-2; CDR3aa: CASSLLQGIISGELFF; CDR3nt: TGTGCCAGCAGCTTGTTGCAGGGGATAATTTCCGGGGAGCTGTTTTTT
v_gene: TRBV6-1; len: 15; abundance: NA; d_gene: TRBD2; j_gene: TRBJ2-7; CDR3aa: CASSEWYGVAGEQYF; CDR3nt: TGTGCCAGCAGTGAATGGTACGGCGTAGCGGGCGAGCAGTACTTC
v_gene: TRBV15; len: 15; abundance: once; d_gene: NA; j_gene: TRBJ1-2; CDR3aa: CATSRGIGGNYGYTF; CDR3nt: TGTGCCACCAGCAGAGGTATAGGGGGAAACTATGGCTACACCTTC
v_gene: TRBV12-5; len: 13; abundance: NA; d_gene: NA; j_gene: TRBJ1-2; CDR3aa: CASGFPTVGGYTF; CDR3nt: TGTGCTAGTGGTTTCCCCACGGTCGGTGGCTACACCTTC
v_gene: TRBV9; len: 13; abundance: once; d_gene: NA; j_gene: TRBJ2-3; CDR3aa: CASSVVAGDTQYF; CDR3nt: TGTGCCAGCAGCGTAGTCGCGGGAGATACGCAGTATTTT
v_gene: TRBV9; len: 15; abundance: once; d_gene: NA; j_gene: TRBJ1-1; CDR3aa: CASSPPGWGAGEAFF; CDR3nt: TGTGCCAGCAGCCCCCCCGGGTGGGGAGCGGGTGAAGCTTTCTTT
v_gene: TRBV2; len: 12; abundance: NA; d_gene: TRBD1; j_gene: TRBJ1-1; CDR3aa: CASPGQGTEAFF; CDR3nt: TGTGCCAGCCCGGGACAGGGAACTGAAGCTTTCTTT
v_gene: TRBV5-5; len: 18; abundance: once; d_gene: NA; j_gene: TRBJ2-2; CDR3aa: CASSLAPELRAATGELFF; CDR3nt: TGTGCCAGCAGCTTGGCCCCCGAGTTGAGGGCGGCCACCGGGGAGCTGTTTTTT
v_gene: TRBV19; len: 14; abundance: NA; d_gene: NA; j_gene: TRBJ2-2; CDR3aa: CASTVSRWSGELFF; CDR3nt: TGTGCCAGTACCGTCTCGCGATGGTCTGGGGAGCTGTTTTTT
v_gene: TRBV7-3; len: 16; abundance: NA; d_gene: NA; j_gene: TRBJ2-3; CDR3aa: CASSLRSGVGPDTQYF; CDR3nt: TGTGCCAGCAGCTTACGTTCCGGGGTTGGTCCAGATACGCAGTATTTT
v_gene: TRBV5-1; len: 15; abundance: NA; d_gene: TRBD1; j_gene: TRBJ1-2; CDR3aa: CASSLMEGAIYGYTF; CDR3nt: TGCGCCAGCAGCTTGATGGAGGGGGCGATCTATGGCTACACCTTC
v_gene: TRBV10-3; len: 13; abundance: NA; d_gene: NA; j_gene: TRBJ1-1; CDR3aa: CAISESRGTEAFF; CDR3nt: TGTGCCATCAGTGAAAGTAGAGGCACTGAAGCTTTCTTT
v_gene: TRBV5-6; len: 16; abundance: NA; d_gene: NA; j_gene: TRBJ1-3; CDR3aa: CASSLETDWSGNTIYF; CDR3nt: TGTGCCAGCAGCTTGGAGACAGACTGGTCTGGAAACACCATATATTTT
v_gene: TRBV4-1; len: 15; abundance: NA; d_gene: TRBD2; j_gene: TRBJ2-1; CDR3aa: CASSQLAGVGNEQFF; CDR3nt: TGCGCCAGCAGCCAATTAGCGGGGGTTGGGAATGAGCAGTTCTTC
v_gene: TRBV5-6; len: 14; abundance: NA; d_gene: NA; j_gene: TRBJ2-5; CDR3aa: CASTVGTLPGTQYF; CDR3nt: TGTGCCAGCACCGTTGGGACTCTTCCAGGGACCCAGTACTTC
v_gene: TRBV13; len: 17; abundance: NA; d_gene: TRBD2; j_gene: TRBJ2-3; CDR3aa: CASSSGTSGEVTDTQYF; CDR3nt: TGTGCCAGCAGCTCCGGGACTAGCGGGGAAGTCACAGATACGCAGTATTTT
v_gene: TRBV4-1; len: 12; abundance: few; d_gene: NA; j_gene: TRBJ1-2; CDR3aa: CASSHRDYGYTF; CDR3nt: TGCGCCAGCAGCCACAGGGACTATGGCTACACCTTC
v_gene: TRBV30; len: 12; abundance: once; d_gene: TRBD1; j_gene: TRBJ1-1; CDR3aa: CAWSEGQVEAFF; CDR3nt: TGTGCCTGGAGTGAAGGACAGGTTGAAGCTTTCTTT
v_gene: TRBV13; len: 16; abundance: NA; d_gene: TRBD2; j_gene: TRBJ2-5; CDR3aa: CASSGLAGKYQETQYF; CDR3nt: TGTGCCAGCAGCGGCTTAGCGGGGAAGTACCAAGAGACCCAGTACTTC
v_gene: TRBV7-2; len: 16; abundance: NA; d_gene: NA; j_gene: TRBJ1-2; CDR3aa: CASTQEWAVTSYGYTF; CDR3nt: TGTGCCAGCACCCAGGAATGGGCAGTCACCTCCTATGGCTACACCTTC
v_gene: TRBV7-8; len: 14; abundance: NA; d_gene: TRBD2; j_gene: TRBJ2-3; CDR3aa: CASSLGTSVGTQYF; CDR3nt: TGTGCCAGCAGCCTTGGGACTAGCGTAGGTACGCAGTATTTT
v_gene: TRBV10-3; len: 15; abundance: NA; d_gene: TRBD1; j_gene: TRBJ1-4; CDR3aa: CAISATGQGGEKLFF; CDR3nt: TGTGCCATCAGTGCGACGGGACAGGGAGGGGAAAAACTGTTTTTT
v_gene: TRBV5-1; len: 13; abundance: NA; d_gene: TRBD2; j_gene: TRBJ2-7; CDR3aa: CASSSPGLGEQYF; CDR3nt: TGCGCCAGCAGCTCCCCGGGACTAGGCGAGCAGTACTTC
v_gene: TRBV6-1; len: 15; abundance: NA; d_gene: TRBD1; j_gene: TRBJ1-2; CDR3aa: CASGGTGEYPYGYTF; CDR3nt: TGTGCCAGCGGGGGGACAGGGGAATATCCCTATGGCTACACCTTC
v_gene: TRBV18; len: 15; abundance: NA; d_gene: NA; j_gene: TRBJ1-2; CDR3aa: CASSPRGSNNYGYTF; CDR3nt: TGTGCCAGCTCACCACGGGGCAGTAATAACTACGGCTACACCTTC
v_gene: TRBV18; len: 14; abundance: NA; d_gene: NA; j_gene: TRBJ2-7; CDR3aa: CASSPADSSYEQYF; CDR3nt: TGTGCCAGCTCACCAGCGGATAGCTCCTACGAGCAGTACTTC
v_gene: TRBV6-1; len: 11; abundance: NA; d_gene: NA; j_gene: TRBJ1-1; CDR3aa: CASGRNTEAFF; CDR3nt: TGTGCCAGCGGGAGGAACACTGAAGCTTTCTTT
v_gene: TRBV19; len: 17; abundance: once; d_gene: NA; j_gene: TRBJ2-5; CDR3aa: CASSLGTNKVGQETQYF; CDR3nt: TGTGCCAGTAGTCTCGGGACAAACAAAGTGGGCCAAGAGACCCAGTACTTC
v_gene: TRBV11-2; len: 14; abundance: NA; d_gene: NA; j_gene: TRBJ2-7; CDR3aa: CASRPAGVSGEQYF; CDR3nt: TGTGCCAGCAGACCGGCAGGGGTATCAGGCGAGCAGTACTTC
v_gene: TRBV6-1; len: 10; abundance: NA; d_gene: NA; j_gene: TRBJ1-1; CDR3aa: CASRDTEAFF; CDR3nt: TGTGCCAGCCGAGACACTGAAGCTTTCTTT
v_gene: TRBV30; len: 14; abundance: NA; d_gene: NA; j_gene: TRBJ2-7; CDR3aa: CAWSVGGLSYEQYF; CDR3nt: TGTGCCTGGAGTGTAGGTGGACTGAGCTACGAGCAGTACTTC
v_gene: TRBV6-4; len: 17; abundance: NA; d_gene: TRBD1; j_gene: TRBJ2-7; CDR3aa: CASPKPNRDSYSYEQYF; CDR3nt: TGTGCCAGCCCTAAACCGAACCGGGACAGCTACTCCTACGAGCAGTACTTC
v_gene: TRBV19; len: 13; abundance: few; d_gene: TRBD1; j_gene: TRBJ1-2; CDR3aa: CASSRQGLDGYTF; CDR3nt: TGTGCCAGTAGTAGACAGGGATTGGATGGCTACACCTTC
v_gene: TRBV2; len: 15; abundance: NA; d_gene: NA; j_gene: TRBJ1-5; CDR3aa: CASAGREGLNQPQHF; CDR3nt: TGTGCCAGCGCTGGGCGGGAAGGCCTTAATCAGCCCCAGCATTTT
v_gene: TRBV27; len: 16; abundance: NA; d_gene: TRBD2; j_gene: TRBJ2-5; CDR3aa: CASSAGTSGYQETQYF; CDR3nt: TGTGCCAGCAGTGCCGGGACTAGCGGTTATCAAGAGACCCAGTACTTC
v_gene: TRBV9; len: 15; abundance: once; d_gene: TRBD2; j_gene: TRBJ2-3; CDR3aa: CASSPRTSGTDTQYF; CDR3nt: TGTGCCAGCAGCCCAAGGACTAGCGGCACAGATACGCAGTATTTT
v_gene: TRBV2; len: 15; abundance: NA; d_gene: NA; j_gene: TRBJ2-7; CDR3aa: CASVSGTIPTYEQYF; CDR3nt: TGTGCCAGCGTTTCCGGGACAATCCCCACCTACGAGCAGTACTTC
v_gene: TRBV6-1; len: 15; abundance: NA; d_gene: NA; j_gene: TRBJ1-2; CDR3aa: CASSEVGGVNYGYTF; CDR3nt: TGTGCCAGCAGTGAAGTCGGGGGAGTTAACTATGGCTACACCTTC
v_gene: TRBV10-2; len: 13; abundance: NA; d_gene: NA; j_gene: TRBJ1-4; CDR3aa: CASTGDGNEKLFF; CDR3nt: TGCGCCAGCACGGGGGACGGTAATGAAAAACTGTTTTTT
v_gene: TRBV6-5; len: 14; abundance: NA; d_gene: NA; j_gene: TRBJ1-2; CDR3aa: CASSYSTDGYGYTF; CDR3nt: TGTGCCAGCAGTTACTCGACAGATGGCTATGGCTACACCTTC
v_gene: TRBV11-1; len: 16; abundance: once; d_gene: NA; j_gene: TRBJ1-4; CDR3aa: CASSLGGTPNSEKLFF; CDR3nt: TGTGCCAGCAGCTTAGGAGGGACACCTAACTCGGAAAAACTGTTTTTT
v_gene: TRBV9; len: 15; abundance: NA; d_gene: TRBD2; j_gene: TRBJ2-1; CDR3aa: CASSLGGGPYNEQFF; CDR3nt: TGTGCCAGCAGCCTCGGGGGGGGACCTTACAATGAGCAGTTCTTC
v_gene: TRBV30; len: 11; abundance: NA; d_gene: NA; j_gene: TRBJ2-5; CDR3aa: CAWSKGETQYF; CDR3nt: TGTGCCTGGAGTAAGGGGGAGACCCAGTACTTC
v_gene: TRBV5-4; len: 15; abundance: NA; d_gene: NA; j_gene: TRBJ1-1; CDR3aa: CASSLDPLAHTEAFF; CDR3nt: TGTGCCAGCAGCTTGGATCCCCTGGCCCACACTGAAGCTTTCTTT
v_gene: TRBV29-1; len: 13; abundance: NA; d_gene: NA; j_gene: TRBJ2-5; CDR3aa: CSVGTGPQETQYF; CDR3nt: TGCAGCGTGGGCACCGGCCCCCAAGAGACCCAGTACTTC
v_gene: TRBV19; len: 18; abundance: NA; d_gene: TRBD1; j_gene: TRBJ1-6; CDR3aa: CASSITGTVPPPNSPLHF; CDR3nt: TGTGCCAGTAGTATAACCGGGACAGTCCCCCCGCCGAATTCACCCCTCCACTTT
v_gene: TRBV9; len: 18; abundance: NA; d_gene: TRBD2; j_gene: TRBJ2-3; CDR3aa: CASSVGTGGLGNTDTQYF; CDR3nt: TGTGCCAGCAGCGTAGGTACGGGGGGGCTGGGGAACACAGATACGCAGTATTTT
v_gene: TRBV20-1; len: 11; abundance: NA; d_gene: NA; j_gene: TRBJ2-1; CDR3aa: CSARLSNEQFF; CDR3nt: TGCAGTGCTAGGCTATCCAATGAGCAGTTCTTC
v_gene: TRBV6-6; len: 14; abundance: few; d_gene: TRBD1; j_gene: TRBJ1-1; CDR3aa: CASSTDRGAGNAFF; CDR3nt: TGTGCCAGCAGCACAGACAGGGGCGCCGGAAACGCTTTCTTT
v_gene: TRBV4-1; len: 12; abundance: NA; d_gene: NA; j_gene: TRBJ2-7; CDR3aa: CASSQTANEQYF; CDR3nt: TGCGCCAGCAGCCAGACAGCAAACGAGCAGTACTTC